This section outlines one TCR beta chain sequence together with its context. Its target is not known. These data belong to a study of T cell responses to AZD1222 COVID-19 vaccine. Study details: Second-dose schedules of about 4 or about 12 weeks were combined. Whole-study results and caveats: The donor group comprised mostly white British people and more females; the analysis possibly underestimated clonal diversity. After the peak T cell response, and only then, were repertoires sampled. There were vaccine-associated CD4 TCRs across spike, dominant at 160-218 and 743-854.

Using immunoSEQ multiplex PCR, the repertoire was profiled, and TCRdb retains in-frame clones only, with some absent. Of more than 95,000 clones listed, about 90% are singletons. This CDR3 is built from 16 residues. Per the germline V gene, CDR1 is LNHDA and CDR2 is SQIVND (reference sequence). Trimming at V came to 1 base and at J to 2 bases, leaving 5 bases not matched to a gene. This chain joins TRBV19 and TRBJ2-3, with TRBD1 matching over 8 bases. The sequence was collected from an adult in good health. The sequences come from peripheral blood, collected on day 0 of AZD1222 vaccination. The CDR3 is CASSIGQGALTDTQYF. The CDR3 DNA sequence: TGTGCCAGTAGTATAGGGCAGGGGGCTCTCACAGATACGCAGTATTTT.